This T cell receptor beta chain originates from a study of blood T cell repertoires in COVID-19. Looking at the study overall: Sources were T cells, B-cell-depleted T cells, or PBMCs; the material itself was cDNA or gDNA.

CDR3 length: 13 amino acids. CDR1 MNHEY and CDR2 SVGEGT come from the germline V gene. V dropped 6 bases and J dropped 9; count of bases not matched to a gene: 6. The method was immunoSEQ multiplex PCR; TCRdb's version includes in-frame clones alone and lacks a portion of them. Among around 250,000 clones listed, roughly 80% were seen once. The V gene is TRBV6-2 or TRBV6-3, the J gene TRBJ2-1; 9 nucleotides line up with TRBD1. The sequenced sample consisted of peripheral blood. The TCR originated in a young woman with acute or convalescent COVID-19. The CDR3 loop is CASSKGQGGEQFF. The CDR3 nucleotides are TGTGCCAGCAGCAAGGGACAGGGAGGTGAGCAGTTCTTC.